This TCR beta chain was sequenced for a study of shared clonotypes between healthy human individuals. Profiling relied on immunoSEQ multiplex PCR, and the TCRdb table lists in-frame clones only, not all of them. The data show 950,000 to 1,100,000 clones, roughly 80% seen once. Germline values: CDR1 SGHTA, CDR2 FQGNSA. The CDR3 spans 13 residues. V gave up 5 bases and J gave up 4 bases, with 11 bases separating them. The rearrangement uses TRBV7-2 and TRBJ2-5; D uncertain. This TCR was sampled from a man aged 18-30 years in good health. Specimen: memory CD4+ T cells sorted from blood. The subset denotes: CD45RA-negative fraction. The CDR3 region is CASSHPPPETQYF. DNA of the CDR3: TGTGCCAGCAGCCACCCGCCCCCAGAGACCCAGTACTTC.